This T cell receptor beta chain appears in the sequencing data of a study of beta chain features in type 1 diabetes. Overall study results and limits: Cells with high TCR expression could be over-represented by cDNA sequencing.

Reverse transcription of all isolated RNA meant that expressed TCRB transcripts were sequenced. Measured with immunoSEQ multiplex PCR; TCRdb has only the in-frame clones, and not every one. The sample has a few hundred thousand clones, about 15% seen once. A sort by CD45RO/CCR7/CD25/CD127/CD95/CD27 yielded CD4+ naive, central memory, regulatory and stem cell-like memory cells. This clone turned up a few times. Antigen specificity is unknown. The sequence came from a woman in her late teens or twenties in good health. What was sequenced was naive CD4+ T cells from blood.

The CDR3 DNA follows: TGTGCCAGCAGCCTCGGACAGGGATTGGAGACCCAGTACTTC. Amino acids: CASSLGQGLETQYF. This chain uses TRBV7-7 with TRBJ2-5; 8 bases fit TRBD1. V lost 5 bases to trimming and J lost 5 bases; unmatched junction nucleotides: 7. The CDR3 totals 14 residues. Germline values: CDR1 SSHAT, CDR2 FNYEAQ (reference sequence). The full variable domain, with the rest looked up from reference TRBV7-7 and TRBJ2-5, is GAGVSQSPRYKVTKRGQDVTLRCDPISSHATLYWYQQALGQGPEFLTYFNYEAQPDKSGLPSDRFSAERPEGSISTLTIQRTEQRDSAMYRCASSLGQGLETQYFGPGTRLLVL.